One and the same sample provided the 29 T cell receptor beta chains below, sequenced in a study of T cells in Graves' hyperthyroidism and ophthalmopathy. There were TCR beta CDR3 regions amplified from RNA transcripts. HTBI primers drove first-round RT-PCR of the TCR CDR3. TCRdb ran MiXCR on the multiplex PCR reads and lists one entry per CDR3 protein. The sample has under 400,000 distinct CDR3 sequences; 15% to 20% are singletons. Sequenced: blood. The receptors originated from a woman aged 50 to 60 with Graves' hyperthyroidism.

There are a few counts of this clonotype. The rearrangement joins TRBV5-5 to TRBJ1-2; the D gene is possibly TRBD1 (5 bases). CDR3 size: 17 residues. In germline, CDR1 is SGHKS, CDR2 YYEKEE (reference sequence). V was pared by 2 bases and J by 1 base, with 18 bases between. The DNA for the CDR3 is TGTGCCAGCAGCTTTCCTTCCGGGACCTCTTATAACTATGGCTACACCTTC. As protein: CASSFPSGTSYNYGYTF.

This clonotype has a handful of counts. CDR3 nucleotide sequence: TGTGCCAGCAGTGAAGTGGAGGGCGCGGGGTCTAACACCGGGGAGCTGTTTTTT. Protein sequence: CASSEVEGAGSNTGELFF. This rearrangement joins TRBV6-1 to TRBJ2-2, with D possibly matching TRBD2 (6 bases). Germline-derived CDR1 and CDR2 are MNHNS and SASEGT. V gave up 1 base and J gave up 2 bases, with 17 bases separating them. There are 18 residues in the CDR3.

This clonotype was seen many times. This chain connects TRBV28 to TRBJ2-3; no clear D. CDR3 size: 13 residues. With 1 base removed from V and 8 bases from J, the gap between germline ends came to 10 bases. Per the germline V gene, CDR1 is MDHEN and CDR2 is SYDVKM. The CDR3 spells CASSLYLDGTQYF. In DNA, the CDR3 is TGTGCCAGCAGTTTATATTTGGACGGTACGCAGTATTTT.

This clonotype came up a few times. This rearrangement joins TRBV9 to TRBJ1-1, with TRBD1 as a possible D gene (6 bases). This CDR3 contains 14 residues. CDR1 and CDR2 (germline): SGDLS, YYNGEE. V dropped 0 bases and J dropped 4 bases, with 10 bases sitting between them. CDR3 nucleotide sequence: TGTGCCAGCAGCGTAGCTACAGGGATCACTGAAGCTTTCTTT. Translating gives CASSVATGITEAFF.

In DNA, the CDR3 is TGTGCCAGCAGCCAAGGCTTGACTGCTCCTCGCGGCTACACCTTC. Amino acid sequence: CASSQGLTAPRGYTF. This chain uses TRBV4-2 with TRBJ1-2; no definite D call. Germline V gene lookup returns CDR1 LGHNA and CDR2 YNFKEQ. V was cut by 1 base and J by 8 bases, with 17 bases left in between. The CDR3 has 15 amino acids.

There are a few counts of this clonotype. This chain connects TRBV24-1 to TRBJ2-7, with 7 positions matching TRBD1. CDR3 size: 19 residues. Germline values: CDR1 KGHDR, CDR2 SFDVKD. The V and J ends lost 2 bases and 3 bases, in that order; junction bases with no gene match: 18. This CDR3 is CATSDSKPDRAHKVYEQYF. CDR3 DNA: TGTGCCACCAGTGATTCTAAACCTGACAGGGCCCATAAGGTCTACGAGCAGTACTTC.

CDR3 DNA: TGTGCCAGCAGAGGGCTAGGGCGGGGTTCCTACAATGAGCAGTTCTTC. Translated, it gives CASRGLGRGSYNEQFF. J is TRBJ2-1 and V is TRBV27, with D perhaps matching TRBD2 (6 bases). Per the germline V gene, CDR1 is MNHEY and CDR2 is SMNVEV (reference sequence). The CDR3 runs 16 residues. V was cut by 6 bases and J by 1 base, with 16 bases left in between.

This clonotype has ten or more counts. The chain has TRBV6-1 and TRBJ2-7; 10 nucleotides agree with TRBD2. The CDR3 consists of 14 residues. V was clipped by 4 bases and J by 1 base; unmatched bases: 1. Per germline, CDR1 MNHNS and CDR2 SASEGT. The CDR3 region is CASSGSGGSYEQYF. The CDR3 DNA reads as TGTGCCAGCAGTGGTAGCGGGGGGTCCTACGAGCAGTACTTC.

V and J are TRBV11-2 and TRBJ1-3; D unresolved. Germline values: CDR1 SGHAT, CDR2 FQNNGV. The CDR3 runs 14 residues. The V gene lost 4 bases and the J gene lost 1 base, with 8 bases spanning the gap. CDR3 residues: CASSSVRSGNTIYF. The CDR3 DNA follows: TGTGCCAGCAGCTCGGTTAGGTCTGGAAACACCATATATTTT.

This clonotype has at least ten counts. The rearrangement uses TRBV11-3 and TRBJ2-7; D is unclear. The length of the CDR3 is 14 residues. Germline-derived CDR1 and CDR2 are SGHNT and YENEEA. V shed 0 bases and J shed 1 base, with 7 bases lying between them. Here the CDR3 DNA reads TGTGCCAGCAGCTTAGATGGACCGTCCTACGAGCAGTACTTC. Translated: CASSLDGPSYEQYF.

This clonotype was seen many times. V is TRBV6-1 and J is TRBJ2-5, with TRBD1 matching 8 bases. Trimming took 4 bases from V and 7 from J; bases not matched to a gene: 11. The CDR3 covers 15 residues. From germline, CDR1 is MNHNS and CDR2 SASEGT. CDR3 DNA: TGTGCCAGCAGTGGGGGGACAGGCGCTTTACGGACCCAGTACTTC. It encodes CASSGGTGALRTQYF.

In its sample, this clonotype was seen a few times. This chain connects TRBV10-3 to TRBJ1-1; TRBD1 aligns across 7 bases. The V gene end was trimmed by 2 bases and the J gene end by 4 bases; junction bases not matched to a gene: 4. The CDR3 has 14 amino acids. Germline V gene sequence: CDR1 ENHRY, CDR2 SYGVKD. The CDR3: CAISEEGAATEAFF. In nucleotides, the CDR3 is TGTGCCATCAGTGAGGAGGGGGCGGCCACTGAAGCTTTCTTT.

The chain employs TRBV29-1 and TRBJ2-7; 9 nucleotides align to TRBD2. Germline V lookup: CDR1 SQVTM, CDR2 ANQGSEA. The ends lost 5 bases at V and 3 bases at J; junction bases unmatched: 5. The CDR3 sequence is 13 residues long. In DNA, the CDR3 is TGCAGCGTTCTCAAGACTAGCGGCTACGAGCAGTACTTC. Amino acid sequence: CSVLKTSGYEQYF.

DNA of the CDR3: TGCAGTGCTAGAGATGGTGGCGGGAGAAGGTACGAGCAGTACTTC. Protein product: CSARDGGGRRYEQYF. The rearrangement uses TRBV20-1 and TRBJ2-7, with 7 bases matching TRBD2. The CDR3 covers 15 residues. V lost 0 bases, J lost 4 bases, and 9 bases stayed unmatched. In germline, CDR1 is DFQATT, CDR2 SNEGSKA (reference sequence).

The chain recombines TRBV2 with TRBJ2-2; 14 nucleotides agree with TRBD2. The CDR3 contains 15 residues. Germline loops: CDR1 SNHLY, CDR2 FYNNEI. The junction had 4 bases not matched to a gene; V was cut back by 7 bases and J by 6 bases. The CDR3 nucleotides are TGTGCCAGCACCGGACTAGCGGGAGGAGCCGGGGAGCTGTTTTTT. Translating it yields CASTGLAGGAGELFF.

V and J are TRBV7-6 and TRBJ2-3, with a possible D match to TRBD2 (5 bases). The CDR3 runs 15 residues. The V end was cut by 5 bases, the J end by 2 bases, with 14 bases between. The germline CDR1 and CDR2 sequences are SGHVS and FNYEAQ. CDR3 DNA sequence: TGTGCCAGCAGCCCATTGAGAGGGTACACAGATACGCAGTATTTT. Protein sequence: CASSPLRGYTDTQYF.

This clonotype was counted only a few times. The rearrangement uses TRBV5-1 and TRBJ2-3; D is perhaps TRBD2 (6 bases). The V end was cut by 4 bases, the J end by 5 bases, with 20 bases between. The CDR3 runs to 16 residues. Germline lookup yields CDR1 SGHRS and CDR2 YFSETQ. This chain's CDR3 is CASSPHGTLQGDTQYF. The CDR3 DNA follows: TGCGCCAGCAGCCCACACGGGACTCTTCAAGGAGATACGCAGTATTTT.

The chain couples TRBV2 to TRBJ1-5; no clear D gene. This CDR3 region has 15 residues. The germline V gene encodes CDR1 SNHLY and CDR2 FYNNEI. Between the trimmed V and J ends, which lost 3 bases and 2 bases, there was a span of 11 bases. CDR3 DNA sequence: TGTGCCAGCAGTGAGTGGGAGATCGGCAATCAGCCCCAGCATTTT. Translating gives CASSEWEIGNQPQHF. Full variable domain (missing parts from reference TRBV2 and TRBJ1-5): EPEVTQTPSHQVTQMGQEVILRCVPISNHLYFYWYRQILGQKVEFLVSFYNNEISEKSEIFDDQFSVERPDGSNFTLKIRSTKLEDSAMYFCASSEWEIGNQPQHFGDGTRLSIL.

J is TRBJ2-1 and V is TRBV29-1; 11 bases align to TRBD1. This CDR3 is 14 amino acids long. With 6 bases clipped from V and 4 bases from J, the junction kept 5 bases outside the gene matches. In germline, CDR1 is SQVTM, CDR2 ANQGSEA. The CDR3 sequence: CSVVDRGRYNEQFF. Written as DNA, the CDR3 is TGCAGCGTAGTGGACAGGGGGCGATACAATGAGCAGTTCTTC.

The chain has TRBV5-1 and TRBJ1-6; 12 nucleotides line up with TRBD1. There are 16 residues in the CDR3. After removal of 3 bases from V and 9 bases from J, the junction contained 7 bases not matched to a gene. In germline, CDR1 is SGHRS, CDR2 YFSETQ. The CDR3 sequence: CASSWGTGGATSPLHF. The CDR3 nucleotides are TGCGCCAGCAGCTGGGGGACAGGGGGCGCGACTTCACCCCTCCACTTT.

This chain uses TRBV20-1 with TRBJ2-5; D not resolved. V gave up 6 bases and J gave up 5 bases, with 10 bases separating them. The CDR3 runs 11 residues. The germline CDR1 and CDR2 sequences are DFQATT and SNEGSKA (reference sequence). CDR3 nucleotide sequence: TGCAGTGCAAGGGTAGTGGAGACCCAGTACTTC. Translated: CSARVVETQYF.

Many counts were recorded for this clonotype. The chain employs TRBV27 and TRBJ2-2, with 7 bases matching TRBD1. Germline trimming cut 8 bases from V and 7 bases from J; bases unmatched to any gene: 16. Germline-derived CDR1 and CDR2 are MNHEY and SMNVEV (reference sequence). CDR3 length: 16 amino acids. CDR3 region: CASRQGLRGSGGELFF. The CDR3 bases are TGTGCCAGCCGACAGGGCCTCCGAGGGAGTGGCGGGGAGCTGTTTTTT.

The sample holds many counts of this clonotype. CDR3 residues: CASSYAGGQADTQYF. DNA of the CDR3: TGTGCCAGCAGTTACGCGGGGGGCCAGGCAGATACGCAGTATTTT. V gene TRBV6-1 combines with J gene TRBJ2-3, with 8 bases that match TRBD2. The germline V gene has CDR1 MNHNS and CDR2 SASEGT. CDR3 size: 15 residues. Trimming cost V 5 bases and J 4 bases; bases outside gene matches: 8.

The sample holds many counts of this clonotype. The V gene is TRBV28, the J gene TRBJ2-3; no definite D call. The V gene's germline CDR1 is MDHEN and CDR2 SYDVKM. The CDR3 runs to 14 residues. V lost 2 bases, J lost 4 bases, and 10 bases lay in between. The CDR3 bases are TGTGCCAGCAGTTTAGCTAATGTCGCAGATACGCAGTATTTT. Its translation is CASSLANVADTQYF.

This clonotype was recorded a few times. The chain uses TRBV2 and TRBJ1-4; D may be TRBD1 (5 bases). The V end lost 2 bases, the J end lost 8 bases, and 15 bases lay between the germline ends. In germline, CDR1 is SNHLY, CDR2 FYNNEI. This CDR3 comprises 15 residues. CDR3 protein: CASSEHGGSSEKLFF. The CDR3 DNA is TGTGCCAGCAGTGAACACGGGGGTAGCTCCGAAAAACTGTTTTTT.

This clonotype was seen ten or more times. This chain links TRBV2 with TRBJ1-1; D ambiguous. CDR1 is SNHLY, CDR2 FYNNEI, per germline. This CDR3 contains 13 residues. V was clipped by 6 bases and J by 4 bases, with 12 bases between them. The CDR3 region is CASRRGVGTEAFF. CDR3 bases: TGTGCCAGCAGGCGCGGTGTTGGCACTGAAGCTTTCTTT. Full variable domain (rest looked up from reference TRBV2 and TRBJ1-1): EPEVTQTPSHQVTQMGQEVILRCVPISNHLYFYWYRQILGQKVEFLVSFYNNEISEKSEIFDDQFSVERPDGSNFTLKIRSTKLEDSAMYFCASRRGVGTEAFFGQGTRLTVV.

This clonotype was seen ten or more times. The CDR3: CASSHGQGPGTEAFF. CDR3 DNA sequence: TGTGCCAGCAGCCACGGACAGGGCCCGGGGACTGAAGCTTTCTTT. This chain connects TRBV4-2 to TRBJ1-1, with 8 bases lining up with TRBD1. The CDR3 is made up of 15 amino acids. J lost 5 bases, V lost 3 bases, and 8 bases had no gene match. The V gene's germline CDR1 is LGHNA and CDR2 YNFKEQ.

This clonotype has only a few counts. CDR3 coding DNA: TGTGCCAGCAGTTCCCGGGACATCTATCAGCCCCAGCATTTT. This gives the protein CASSSRDIYQPQHF. The chain carries TRBV6-2 or TRBV6-3 and TRBJ1-5, with D possibly TRBD1 on 6 matching bases. CDR1 and CDR2 (germline): MNHEY, SVGEGT. CDR3 length: 14 residues. The V end was cut by 4 bases, the J end by 5 bases, with 12 bases between.

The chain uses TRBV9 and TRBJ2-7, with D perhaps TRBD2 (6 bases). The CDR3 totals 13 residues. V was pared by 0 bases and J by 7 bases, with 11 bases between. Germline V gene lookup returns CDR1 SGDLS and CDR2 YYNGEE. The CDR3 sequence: CASSVVADGEQYF. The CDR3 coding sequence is TGTGCCAGCAGCGTAGTAGCGGATGGGGAGCAGTACTTC. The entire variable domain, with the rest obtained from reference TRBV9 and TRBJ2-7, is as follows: DSGVTQTPKHLITATGQRVTLRCSPRSGDLSVYWYQQSLDQGLQFLIQYYNGEERAKGNILERFSAQQFPDLHSELNLSSLELGDSALYFCASSVVADGEQYFGPGTRLTVT.